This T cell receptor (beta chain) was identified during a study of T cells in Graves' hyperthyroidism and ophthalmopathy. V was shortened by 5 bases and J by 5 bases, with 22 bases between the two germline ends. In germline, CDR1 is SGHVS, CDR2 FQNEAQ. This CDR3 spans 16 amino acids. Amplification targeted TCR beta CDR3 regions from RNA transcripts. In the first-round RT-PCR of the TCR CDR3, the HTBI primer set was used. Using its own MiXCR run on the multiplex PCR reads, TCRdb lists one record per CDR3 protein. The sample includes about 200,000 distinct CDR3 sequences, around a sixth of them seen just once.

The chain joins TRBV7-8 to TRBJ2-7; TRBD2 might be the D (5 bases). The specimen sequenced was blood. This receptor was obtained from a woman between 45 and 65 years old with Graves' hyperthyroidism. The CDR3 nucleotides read TGTGCCAGCAGCGTGCGAGAGACTATCGTCCCCAACGAGCAGTACTTC. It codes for CASSVRETIVPNEQYF.